Each of the 5 T cell receptor beta chains below was sequenced from the same sample in a study of early T cells in non-severe SARS-CoV-2 infection. A single record per CDR3 protein comes from TCRdb applying MiXCR to the 5' RACE reads. This sample has about 80,000 distinct CDR3 sequences, with around 14% found just once. The specimen was whole blood. These receptors all come from an adult who was a healthcare worker with PCR-confirmed SARS-CoV-2 infection or an uninfected control (not recorded which).

CDR3 DNA sequence: TGTGCCATAGGGACAGGAGAGGACCGAAACACCATATATTTT. Encoded protein: CAIGTGEDRNTIYF. The chain carries TRBV10-3 and TRBJ1-3, with 8 bases fitting TRBD1. The CDR3 extends over 14 amino acids. With V trimmed by 9 bases and J by 5 bases, 9 bases remained unmatched. From germline, CDR1 is ENHRY and CDR2 SYGVKD.

This sequence joins TRBV29-1 and TRBJ2-3; TRBD2 is a possible D gene (5 bases). This CDR3 region has 14 residues. Germline-derived CDR1 and CDR2 are SQVTM and ANQGSEA. With 4 bases removed from V and 2 bases from J, the gap between germline ends came to 13 bases. The CDR3 DNA sequence: TGCAGCGTTGTAACTAGACCATCCACAGATACGCAGTATTTT. Residues: CSVVTRPSTDTQYF.

The chain carries TRBV20-1 and TRBJ2-3; the match to TRBD1 covers 12 bases. This CDR3 spans 16 amino acids. V shed 6 bases, J shed 5 bases, and the junction held 12 bases outside the gene matches. The V gene's germline CDR1 is DFQATT and CDR2 SNEGSKA (reference sequence). Here the CDR3 DNA reads TGCAGTGCCGATACTACCGGGACAGGGGGCGTAGATACGCAGTATTTT. Translated, it gives CSADTTGTGGVDTQYF.

A few counts support this clonotype. This sequence joins TRBV11-1 and TRBJ2-7; D perhaps matches TRBD1 (6 bases). Germline V CDR1 and CDR2: SGHAT, FQDESV (reference sequence). Trimming shortened V by 5 bases and J by 6 bases, and 14 bases separated the two germline ends. This CDR3 is 13 amino acids long. The CDR3 sequence: CASSPSGAPEQYF. The CDR3 DNA reads as TGTGCCAGCAGCCCCTCAGGGGCCCCCGAGCAGTACTTC.

The table lists this clonotype with a few counts. The chain employs TRBV29-1 and TRBJ1-1; TRBD1 might be the D (5 bases). Trimming removed 6 bases at V and 1 base at J, with 12 bases between. Germline V gene data show CDR1 as SQVTM and CDR2 as ANQGSEA. This CDR3 spans 13 amino acids. CDR3 region: CSVKGSENTEAFF. The CDR3 DNA sequence: TGCAGCGTAAAGGGGTCAGAGAACACTGAAGCTTTCTTT.